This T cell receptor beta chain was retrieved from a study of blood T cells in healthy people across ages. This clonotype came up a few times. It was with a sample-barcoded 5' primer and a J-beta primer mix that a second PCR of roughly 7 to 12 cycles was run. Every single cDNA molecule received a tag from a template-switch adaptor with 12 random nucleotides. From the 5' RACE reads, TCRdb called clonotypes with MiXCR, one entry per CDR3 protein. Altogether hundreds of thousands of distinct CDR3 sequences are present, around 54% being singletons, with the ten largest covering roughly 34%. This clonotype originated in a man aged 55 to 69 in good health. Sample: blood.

CDR3 residues: CASSLGAGESPLHF. The CDR3 DNA follows: TGTGCCAGCAGCTTAGGGGCCGGAGAGTCACCCCTCCACTTT. The chain employs TRBV7-8 and TRBJ1-6, with D unresolved. Per the germline V gene, CDR1 is SGHVS and CDR2 is FQNEAQ. The CDR3 is made up of 14 amino acids. The V and J ends lost 1 base and 10 bases respectively, with 11 bases between them.